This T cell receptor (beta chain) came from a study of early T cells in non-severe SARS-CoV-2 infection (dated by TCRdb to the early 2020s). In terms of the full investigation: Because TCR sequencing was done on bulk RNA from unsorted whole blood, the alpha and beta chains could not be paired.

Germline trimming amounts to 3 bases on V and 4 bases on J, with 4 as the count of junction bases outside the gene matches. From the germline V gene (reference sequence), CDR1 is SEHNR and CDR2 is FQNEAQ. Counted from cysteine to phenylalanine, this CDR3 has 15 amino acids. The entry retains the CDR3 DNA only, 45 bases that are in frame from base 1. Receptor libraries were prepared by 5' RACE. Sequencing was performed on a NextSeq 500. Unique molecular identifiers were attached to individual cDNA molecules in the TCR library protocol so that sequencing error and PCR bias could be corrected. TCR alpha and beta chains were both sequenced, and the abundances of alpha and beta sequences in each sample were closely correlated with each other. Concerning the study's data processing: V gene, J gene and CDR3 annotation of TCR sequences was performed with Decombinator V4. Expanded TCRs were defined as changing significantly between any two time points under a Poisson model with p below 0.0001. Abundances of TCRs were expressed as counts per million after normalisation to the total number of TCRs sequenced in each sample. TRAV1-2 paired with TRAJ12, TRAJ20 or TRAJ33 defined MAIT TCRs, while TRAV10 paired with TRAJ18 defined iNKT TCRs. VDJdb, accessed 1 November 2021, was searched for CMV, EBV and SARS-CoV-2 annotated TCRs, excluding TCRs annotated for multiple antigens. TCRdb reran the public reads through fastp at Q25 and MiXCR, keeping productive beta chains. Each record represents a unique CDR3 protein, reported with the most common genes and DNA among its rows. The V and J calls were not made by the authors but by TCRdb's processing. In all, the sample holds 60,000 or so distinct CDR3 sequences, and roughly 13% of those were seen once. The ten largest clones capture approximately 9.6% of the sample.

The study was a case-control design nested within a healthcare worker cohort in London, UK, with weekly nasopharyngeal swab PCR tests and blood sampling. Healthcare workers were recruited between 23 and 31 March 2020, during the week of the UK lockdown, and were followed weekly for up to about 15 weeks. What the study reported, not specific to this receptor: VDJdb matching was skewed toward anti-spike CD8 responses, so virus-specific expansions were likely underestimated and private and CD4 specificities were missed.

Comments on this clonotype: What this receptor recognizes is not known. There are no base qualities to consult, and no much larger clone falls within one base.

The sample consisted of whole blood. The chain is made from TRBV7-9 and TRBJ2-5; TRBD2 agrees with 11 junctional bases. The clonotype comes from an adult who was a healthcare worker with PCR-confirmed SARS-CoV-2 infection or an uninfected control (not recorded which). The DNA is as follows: TGTGCCAGCAGCTTCATAGCGGGAGGGGCAGAGACCCAGTACTTC. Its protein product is CASSFIAGGAETQYF.